Shown below are 10 T cell receptor beta chains from a single sample sequenced in a study of blood T cell repertoires in COVID-19. Some clones are missing from TCRdb's copy, which holds only in-frame ones; the method was immunoSEQ multiplex PCR. The sample yields about 200,000 clones, approximately 85% seen once. The sequenced sample was peripheral blood. These receptors were obtained from a man aged 55-75 years with acute or convalescent COVID-19.

The V and J genes are TRBV2 and TRBJ2-3; D is perhaps TRBD1 (5 bases). Trimming stripped 6 bases from V and 4 bases from J, with 17 bases between. Germline V lookup: CDR1 SNHLY, CDR2 FYNNEI. The CDR3 runs to 15 residues. The CDR3 loop is CASRGGAPVADTQYF. CDR3 coding DNA: TGTGCCAGCAGGGGTGGGGCCCCGGTTGCAGATACGCAGTATTTT.

This clone was seen once. The rearrangement links TRBV28 to TRBJ2-5, with 12 bases fitting TRBD2. Unmatched junction bases numbered 6, after V lost 6 bases and J lost 1 base. Germline V lookup: CDR1 MDHEN, CDR2 SYDVKM. The CDR3 runs 16 residues. CDR3 sequence: CASRSLAGGPQETQYF. The DNA for the CDR3 is TGTGCCAGCAGGTCACTAGCGGGAGGACCCCAAGAGACCCAGTACTTC.

The chain has TRBV2 and TRBJ2-2; 11 nucleotides agree with TRBD2. CDR3 length: 15 residues. CDR1 is SNHLY, CDR2 FYNNEI, per germline. V lost 8 bases and J lost 5; bases outside the gene matches: 7. In nucleotides, the CDR3 is TGTGCCAGCCAAACTAGCGGGAGTGCTACCGGGGAGCTGTTTTTT. Its protein product is CASQTSGSATGELFF.

The V gene is TRBV4-1, the J gene TRBJ2-7, with 13 nucleotides matching TRBD2. Per germline, CDR1 MGHRA and CDR2 YSYEKL. The V gene end was trimmed by 4 bases and the J gene end by 0 bases; junction bases not matched to a gene: 6. The CDR3 is 17 residues long. CDR3 amino acids: CASSLTTSGRDSYEQYF. The CDR3, as DNA: TGCGCCAGCAGCCTTACCACTAGCGGGAGGGACTCCTACGAGCAGTACTTC.

This clone was seen a single time. V is TRBV9 and J is TRBJ1-3, with 8 bases lining up with TRBD1. The CDR3 is 15 amino acids. Germline CDR1 is SGDLS and CDR2 is YYNGEE. The trim removed 4 bases at V and 2 bases at J, leaving 5 bases unmatched. The CDR3 region has the DNA TGTGCCAGCAGCCCAATGACAGGGGCTGGAAACACCATATATTTT. Translated: CASSPMTGAGNTIYF. Variable domain in full (rest from reference TRBV9 and TRBJ1-3): DSGVTQTPKHLITATGQRVTLRCSPRSGDLSVYWYQQSLDQGLQFLIQYYNGEERAKGNILERFSAQQFPDLHSELNLSSLELGDSALYFCASSPMTGAGNTIYFGEGSWLTVV.

The chain employs TRBV12-3 or TRBV12-4 and TRBJ1-4; no definite D call. There are 13 residues in the CDR3. V lost 6 bases, J lost 3 bases, and 8 bases lay in between. The CDR3 spells CASRREPNEKLFF. DNA for the CDR3: TGTGCCAGCAGGAGAGAACCTAATGAAAAACTGTTTTTT.

This clone was seen more than once but under ten times. This chain joins TRBV5-1 and TRBJ1-1, with 8 bases that match TRBD1. Per the germline V gene, CDR1 is SGHRS and CDR2 is YFSETQ. Trimming at V came to 0 bases and at J to 7 bases, leaving 5 bases not matched to a gene. CDR3 length: 14 residues. The CDR3 DNA is TGCGCCAGCAGCTTGGGGCCAGGGGGCGGTGAAGCTTTCTTT. Translated: CASSLGPGGGEAFF.

The rearrangement joins TRBV9 to TRBJ2-5; the match to TRBD1 covers 8 bases. This CDR3 has 14 amino acids. V lost 4 bases to trimming and J lost 4 bases; unmatched junction nucleotides: 6. Germline V lookup: CDR1 SGDLS, CDR2 YYNGEE. CDR3 protein: CASSTGGQGETQYF. The CDR3 nucleotides are TGTGCCAGCAGCACAGGGGGGCAGGGAGAGACCCAGTACTTC.

V gene TRBV7-9 combines with J gene TRBJ2-7, with TRBD2 identical over 8 bases. Per germline, CDR1 SEHNR and CDR2 FQNEAQ (reference sequence). This CDR3 contains 18 residues. V was pared by 1 base and J by 1 base, with 12 bases of the junction left unmatched. The CDR3 region is CASSLGPGLASRSYEQYF. The CDR3 nucleotides are TGTGCCAGCAGCTTAGGGCCCGGACTAGCTAGCAGGTCCTACGAGCAGTACTTC.

The chain combines TRBV7-9 with TRBJ2-3; D might be TRBD2 (5 bases). The CDR3 totals 15 residues. Per germline, CDR1 SEHNR and CDR2 FQNEAQ (reference sequence). The V gene lost 1 base and the J gene lost 2 bases, with 10 bases spanning the gap. The CDR3 here is CASSLEERYTDTQYF. The CDR3 DNA is TGTGCCAGCAGCTTAGAGGAGCGGTACACAGATACGCAGTATTTT.